This TCR beta chain was retrieved from a study of cytomegalovirus exposure and HLA in healthy donors. The PCR contained 60 Vbeta and 13 Jbeta primers. The assay was immunoSEQ multiplex PCR, and TCRdb's table has in-frame clones only and misses some. The repertoire has 150,000 to 200,000 clones, 80% to 85% of them found once; the top ten carry 1.9%. Germline assignment: CDR1 SGHAT and CDR2 FQNNGV. Trimming pared 4 bases from V and 0 bases from J, leaving 9 bases between. The CDR3 is made up of 15 amino acids. A word on this clone: The antigen is not known.

General observations from the study: TCR beta V- and J-gene trimming, according to a later analysis, was linked to a missense DCLRE1C variant. Most observed TCR sequences were rare, whereas some public TCRs were detected in many donors.

The TCR sequence derives from a man between 18 and 35 years old in good health and CMV-seronegative. Sequenced: PBMCs. The J gene is TRBJ2-2, the V gene TRBV11-2; TRBD1 is a possible D gene (6 bases). The CDR3 loop reads CASSSRGSNTGELFF. In DNA, the CDR3 is TGTGCCAGCAGCTCCAGGGGTTCGAACACCGGGGAGCTGTTTTTT. Looking up the rest from reference TRBV11-2 and TRBJ2-2 gives the full variable domain: EAGVAQSPRYKIIEKRQSVAFWCNPISGHATLYWYQQILGQGPKLLIQFQNNGVVDDSQLPKDRFSAERLKGVDSTLKIQPAKLEDSAVYLCASSSRGSNTGELFFGEGSRLTVL.